The present T cell receptor (beta chain) was sequenced within a study of shared clonotypes between healthy human individuals. Study-level information: Each donor's CD8 memory used one plate, CD8 naive two, each CD4 subset three. Whole-study findings and limits: Against clonotypes common to all four donors, non-shared ones had lower generation probabilities. Though the depth was large, rarefaction showed that sorted-subset sequencing was incomplete.

CD45RO-negative CD8 cells positively selected for CCR7 made up the naive population, which excluded terminally differentiated effector memory CD45RA+ cells. To note about this clone: Its matching antigen is unknown.

In germline, CDR1 is SGHDT, CDR2 YYEEEE. Between the trimmed V and J ends, which lost 4 bases and 4 bases, there was a span of 17 bases. This CDR3 has 15 residues. Every subset's genomic DNA went evenly onto several immunoSEQ plates. Repertoires were generated with immunoSEQ multiplex PCR, while TCRdb's copy carries only in-frame clones and drops some. The sample lists 800,000 to 950,000 clones; 96% were seen once. The sequencing sample was made of naive CD8+ T cells sorted from blood. This clonotype originated in a man under 40 in good health. The chain links TRBV5-6 to TRBJ2-5; D is possibly TRBD1 or TRBD2 (5 bases each). The CDR3 sequence is CASSPTGEGPETQYF. For the CDR3, the DNA is TGTGCCAGCAGCCCCACGGGCGAGGGACCAGAGACCCAGTACTTC.